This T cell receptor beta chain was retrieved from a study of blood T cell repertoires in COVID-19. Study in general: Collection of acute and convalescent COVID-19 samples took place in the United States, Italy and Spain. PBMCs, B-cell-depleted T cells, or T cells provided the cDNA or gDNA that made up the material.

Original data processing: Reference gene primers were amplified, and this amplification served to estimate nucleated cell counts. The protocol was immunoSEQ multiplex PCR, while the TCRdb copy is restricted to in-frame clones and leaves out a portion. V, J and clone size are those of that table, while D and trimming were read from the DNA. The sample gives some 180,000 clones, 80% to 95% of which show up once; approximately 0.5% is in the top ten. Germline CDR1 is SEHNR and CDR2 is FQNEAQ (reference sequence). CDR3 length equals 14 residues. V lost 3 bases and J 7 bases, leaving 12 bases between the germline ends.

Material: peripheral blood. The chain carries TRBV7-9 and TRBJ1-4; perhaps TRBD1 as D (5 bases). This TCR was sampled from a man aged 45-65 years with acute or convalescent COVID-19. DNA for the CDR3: TGTGCCAGCAGCTTCGGCAGGGTCCCTGAAAAACTGTTTTTT. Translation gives CASSFGRVPEKLFF.